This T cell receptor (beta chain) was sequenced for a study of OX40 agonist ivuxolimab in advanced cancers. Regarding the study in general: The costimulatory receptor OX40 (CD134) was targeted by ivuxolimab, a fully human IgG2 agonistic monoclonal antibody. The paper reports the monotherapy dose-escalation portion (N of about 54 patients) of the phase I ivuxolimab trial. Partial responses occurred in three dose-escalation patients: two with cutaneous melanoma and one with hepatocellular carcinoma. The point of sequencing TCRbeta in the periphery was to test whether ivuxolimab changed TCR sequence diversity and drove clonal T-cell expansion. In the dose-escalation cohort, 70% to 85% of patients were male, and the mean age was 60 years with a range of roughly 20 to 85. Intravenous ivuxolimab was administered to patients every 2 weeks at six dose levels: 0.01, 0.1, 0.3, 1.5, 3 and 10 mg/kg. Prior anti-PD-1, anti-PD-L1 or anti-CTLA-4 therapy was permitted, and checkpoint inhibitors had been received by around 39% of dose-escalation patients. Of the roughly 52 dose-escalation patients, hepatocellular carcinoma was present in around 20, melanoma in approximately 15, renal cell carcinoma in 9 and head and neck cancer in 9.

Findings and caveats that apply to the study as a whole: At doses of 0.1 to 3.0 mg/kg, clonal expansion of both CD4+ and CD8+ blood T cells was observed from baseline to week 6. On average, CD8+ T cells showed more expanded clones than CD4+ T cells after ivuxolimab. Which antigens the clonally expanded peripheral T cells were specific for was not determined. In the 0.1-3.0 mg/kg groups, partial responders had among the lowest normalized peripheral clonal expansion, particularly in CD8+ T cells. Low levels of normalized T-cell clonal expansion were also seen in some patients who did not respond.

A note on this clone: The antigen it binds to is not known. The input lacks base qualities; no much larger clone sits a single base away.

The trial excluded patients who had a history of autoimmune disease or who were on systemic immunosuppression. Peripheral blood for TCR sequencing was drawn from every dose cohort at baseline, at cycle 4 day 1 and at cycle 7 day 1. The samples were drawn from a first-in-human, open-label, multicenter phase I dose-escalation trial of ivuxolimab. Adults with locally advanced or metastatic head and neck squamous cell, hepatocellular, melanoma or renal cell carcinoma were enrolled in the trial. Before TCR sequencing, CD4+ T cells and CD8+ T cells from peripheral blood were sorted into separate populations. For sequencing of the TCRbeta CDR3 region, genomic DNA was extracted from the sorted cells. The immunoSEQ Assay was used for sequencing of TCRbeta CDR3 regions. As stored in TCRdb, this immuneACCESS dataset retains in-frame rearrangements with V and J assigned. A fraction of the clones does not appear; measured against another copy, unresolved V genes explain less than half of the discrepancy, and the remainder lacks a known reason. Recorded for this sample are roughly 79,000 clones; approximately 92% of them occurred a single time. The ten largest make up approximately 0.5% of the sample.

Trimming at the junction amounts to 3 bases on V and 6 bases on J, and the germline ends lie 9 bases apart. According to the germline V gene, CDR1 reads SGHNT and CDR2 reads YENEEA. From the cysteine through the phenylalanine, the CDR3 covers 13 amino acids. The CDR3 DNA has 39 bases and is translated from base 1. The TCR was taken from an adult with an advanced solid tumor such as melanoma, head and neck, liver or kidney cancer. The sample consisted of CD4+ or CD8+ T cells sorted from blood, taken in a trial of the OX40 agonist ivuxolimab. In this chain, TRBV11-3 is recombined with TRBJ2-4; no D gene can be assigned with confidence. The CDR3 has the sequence CASSFGPSNIQYF. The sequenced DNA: TGTGCCAGCAGCTTCGGCCCTTCAAACATTCAGTACTTC.